These T cell receptor beta chains were read from a single sample in a study of T cells expressing NK-cell markers. Following a re-call of the 5' RACE reads, TCRdb has one entry per CDR3 protein and lacks DNA. The table lists 250,000 to 300,000 distinct CDR3 sequences. The sample was blood T cells: a sorted CD56 or NKG2C T cell subset, CD4+ or CD8+ T cells, or bulk PBMC T cells (not recorded which). The source is a man younger than 30 in good health. CDR3s include the opening cysteine and the closing phenylalanine or tryptophan.

CANTKGRVTQYF	TRBV15	TRBJ2-3
CASSSRAAETQYF	TRBV7-6	TRBJ2-5
CATRETPNTGELFF	TRBV15	TRBJ2-2
CASSEREFANTGELFF	TRBV7-3	TRBJ2-2
CASSHRGRNEKLFF	TRBV14	TRBJ1-4
CASSQPYNEQFF	TRBV4-2	TRBJ2-1
CASSLVASEDTQYF	TRBV27	TRBJ2-3
CASSYSGATGRTEAFF	TRBV6-5	TRBJ1-1
CASSVEAGGPGQFF	TRBV7-2	TRBJ2-1
CASSPQVNQFF	TRBV12-3/TRBV12-4	TRBJ2-1
CASSLEGTTLYNEQFF	TRBV5-6	TRBJ2-1
CASSIGMAMGNEQFF	TRBV5-6	TRBJ2-1
CSAEGPLSGNTIYF	TRBV20-1	TRBJ1-3
CATSRVAVGNTEAFF	TRBV15	TRBJ1-1
CAWDRRPTHYEQYF	TRBV30	TRBJ2-7
CSVEKGRVGSGQFF	TRBV29-1	TRBJ2-1
CASSLDLPGGEDIQYF	TRBV11-2	TRBJ2-4
CSAVQGYEQYF	TRBV20-1	TRBJ2-7
CSDVRGRPANYGYTF	TRBV20-1	TRBJ1-2
CASSRTGNVGTQYF	TRBV6-5	TRBJ2-5
CASSLAARTNEQYF	TRBV7-8	TRBJ2-7
CSARNLIRSLAGDAGELFF	TRBV20-1	TRBJ2-2
CSVRHGNTIYF	TRBV29-1	TRBJ1-3
CASSVEGLGVSGNTIYF	TRBV9	TRBJ1-3
CASRATGAGNTIYF	TRBV12-3/TRBV12-4	TRBJ1-3
CASSQARKYEQFF	TRBV4-3	TRBJ2-1
CASRGTGRIQPQHF	TRBV6-1	TRBJ1-5
CASSIALASTDTQYF	TRBV5-1	TRBJ2-3
CSVEGHRMNTEAFF	TRBV29-1	TRBJ1-1
CAWSVEGSTEAFF	TRBV30	TRBJ1-1
CASSPPSGNSPLHF	TRBV5-6	TRBJ1-6
CSTSVTSTDTQYF	TRBV20-1	TRBJ2-3
CASRLPGGELFF	TRBV7-7	TRBJ2-2
CASSARLAQPQHF	TRBV12-3/TRBV12-4	TRBJ1-5
CSARDSPDEQFF	TRBV20-1	TRBJ2-1
CASSSGNGAFF	TRBV27	TRBJ1-1
CASSPLMPRLTLHQETQYF	TRBV11-2	TRBJ2-5